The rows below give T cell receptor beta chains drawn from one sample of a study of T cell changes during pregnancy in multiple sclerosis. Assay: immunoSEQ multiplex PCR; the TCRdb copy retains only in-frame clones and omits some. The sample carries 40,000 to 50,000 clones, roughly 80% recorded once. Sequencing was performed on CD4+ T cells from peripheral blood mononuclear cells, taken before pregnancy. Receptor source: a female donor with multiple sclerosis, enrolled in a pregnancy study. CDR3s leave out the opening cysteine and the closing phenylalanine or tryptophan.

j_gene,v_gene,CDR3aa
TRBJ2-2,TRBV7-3,ASSLTGDRARAGELF
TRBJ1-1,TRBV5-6,ASSYSTEAF
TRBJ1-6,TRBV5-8,ASSLGQINSPLH
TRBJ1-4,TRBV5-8,ASSLGQGALMEKLF
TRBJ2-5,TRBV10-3,AISPGGGGQETQY
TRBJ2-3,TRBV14,ASSPGGSDTQY
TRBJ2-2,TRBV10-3,AIRRGGEQGGELF
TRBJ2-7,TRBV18,ASSPGTAGTLNEQY
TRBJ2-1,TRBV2,ASGLAVGYNEQF
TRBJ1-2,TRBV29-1,SVSVGQGFGYT
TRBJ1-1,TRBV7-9,ASSPGQTRAEAF
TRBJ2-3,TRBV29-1,SAGGQGTDTQY
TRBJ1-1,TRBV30,AWSGTRAF
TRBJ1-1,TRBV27,ASSFSPGMNTEAF
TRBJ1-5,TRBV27,ASSLVPGFNQPQH
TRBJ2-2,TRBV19,ASRIGGDTGELF
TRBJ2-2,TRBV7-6,ASSFWDRNTGELF
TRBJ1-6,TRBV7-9,ASSSGQNNSPLH
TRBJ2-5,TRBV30,AWSVKREDETQY
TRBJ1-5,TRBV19,ASRLEGATQPQH
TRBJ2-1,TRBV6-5,ASAWGRSNEQF
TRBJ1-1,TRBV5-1,ASSIRPGAQGEAF
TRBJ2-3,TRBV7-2,ASSFTGGPRDTQY
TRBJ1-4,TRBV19,ASSIFGRAAATNEKLF
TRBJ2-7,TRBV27,ASSITSVLLYEQY
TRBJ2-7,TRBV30,AWSLGQGGSEQY
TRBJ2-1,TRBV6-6,ASSQITEQGGSVF
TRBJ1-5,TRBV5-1,ASSPEGQNQPQH
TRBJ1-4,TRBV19,ASSILRGQGDEKLF
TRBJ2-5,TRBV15,ATSRGWEGPETQY
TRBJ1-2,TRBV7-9,ASSLYLVEGYYGYT
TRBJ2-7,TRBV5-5,ASSWLAGPYEQY
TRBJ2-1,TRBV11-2,ASSLLLADHNEQF
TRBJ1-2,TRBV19,ASSIQGQGKLENYGYT
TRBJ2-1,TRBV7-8,ASSRISGSSYNEQF
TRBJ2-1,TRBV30,AWRGSGRALNEQF
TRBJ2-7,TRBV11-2,ASSPLGGPSSYEQY
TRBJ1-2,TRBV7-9,ASSLGRARGYT
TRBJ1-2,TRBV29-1,SVNQGYGYT
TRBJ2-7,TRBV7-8,ASSLRWRRSSYEQY